This TCR beta chain was found in a study of cytomegalovirus exposure and HLA in healthy donors. The germline CDR1 and CDR2 sequences are SGHRS and YFSETQ. Trimming shortened V by 3 bases and J by 6 bases, and 12 bases separated the two germline ends. CDR3 length: 13 residues. PCR was performed using 60 Vbeta and 13 Jbeta primers. This table comes from immunoSEQ multiplex PCR, and its TCRdb copy is limited to in-frame clones, with some not included. The repertoire holds approximately 210,000 clones, with about 80% as singletons. With regard to this clone: Its antigen is not identified.

General study points: Analysis performed later showed TCR beta chains linked to HLA being more clonally expanded than equally common others. Rates of TCR association differed by HLA locus in a later analysis, with DRB1 highest and HLA-C lowest.

This receptor was obtained from a man aged 35 to 55 in good health and CMV-seropositive. The rearrangement uses TRBV5-1 and TRBJ1-1; D may be TRBD1 (5 bases). Sequencing was performed on PBMCs. In nucleotides, the CDR3 is TGCGCCAGCAGCTATGACAGTTTCTCTGAAGCTTTCTTT. Its protein is CASSYDSFSEAFF.